Sequencing of this T cell receptor beta chain was carried out in a study of blood T cell repertoires in COVID-19. The CDR3 has 13 amino acids. Germline CDR1 and CDR2: LGHDT and YNNKEL (reference sequence). V lost 3 bases and J 9 bases, leaving 15 bases between the germline ends. In the original processing: Researchers report that nucleated cell counts were estimated from reference gene primer amplification. Only in-frame clones appear in the TCRdb table, and some are missing; sequencing was by immunoSEQ multiplex PCR. That table furnishes V, J and clone size, whereas the DNA furnished D and trimming. Of tens of thousands of clones listed, roughly four fifths were seen once; the top ten hold 20% to 25%.

The material sequenced was peripheral blood. The J gene is TRBJ2-7, the V gene TRBV3-1 (or the pseudogene TRBV3-2); weak D call: TRBD2 (6 bases). This clonotype was sampled from a human donor in a cohort sampled during active COVID-19. CDR3 in DNA: TGTGCCAGCAGCCAGTCCGATGGGGGGATGCAGTACTTC. Translation gives CASSQSDGGMQYF.